The 27 T cell receptor beta chains below come from one sample, sequenced in a study of T cells after yellow fever vaccination. TCRdb redid the calling of the 5' RACE reads with MiXCR, one entry per CDR3 protein. Of 300,000 to 400,000 distinct CDR3 sequences detected, 6.2% appear once; the ten largest clones hold 15%. The material was PBMCs, obtained 5 days after the yellow fever booster vaccination. These receptors all stem from a man aged 25 to 40 who received the YFV17D yellow fever vaccine.

This clonotype was picked up many times. This chain joins TRBV3-1 and TRBJ2-2; D not certain. Germline-derived CDR1 and CDR2 are LGHDT and YNNKEL (reference sequence). The V end lost 7 bases, the J end lost 6 bases, and 15 bases lay between the germline ends. This CDR3 contains 14 residues. CDR3 amino acids: CASNWGMGSGELFF. In DNA, the CDR3 is TGTGCCAGCAATTGGGGAATGGGGTCCGGGGAGCTGTTTTTT.

The chain uses TRBV3-1 and TRBJ2-7, with 8 bases lining up with TRBD2. The CDR3 runs to 13 residues. V lost 4 bases, J lost 7 bases, and 6 bases stayed unmatched. Germline CDR1 reads LGHDT; CDR2 reads YNNKEL (reference sequence). The CDR3 here is CASSPGGLDEQYF. In nucleotides, the CDR3 is TGTGCCAGCAGCCCGGGGGGGCTTGATGAGCAGTACTTC.

The table lists this clonotype with many counts. This rearrangement joins TRBV6-5 to TRBJ1-5; no definite D call. CDR1 is MNHEY and CDR2 is SVGAGI in the germline V gene. The length of the CDR3 is 15 residues. Between the trimmed V and J ends, which lost 2 bases and 0 bases, there was a span of 8 bases. The CDR3 is CASSYGQDSNQPQHF. The CDR3 DNA reads TGTGCCAGCAGTTACGGGCAGGATAGCAATCAGCCCCAGCATTTT.

This clonotype was detected ten times or more. The CDR3 DNA reads TGTGCCAGCAGTTACTCGGCAGCCCGGGACGAGCAGTACTTC. This sequence encodes CASSYSAARDEQYF. The chain links TRBV6-5 to TRBJ2-7; D remains ambiguous. The germline gives CDR1 MNHEY, CDR2 SVGAGI. This CDR3 has 14 residues. The V end lost 0 bases, the J end lost 5 bases, and 11 bases lay between the germline ends.

The rearrangement joins TRBV28 to TRBJ2-1; unclear D gene. Germline CDR1 is MDHEN and CDR2 is SYDVKM. This CDR3 spans 11 amino acids. Deletions cut 9 bases from V and 9 bases from J, with 12 bases between. This CDR3 reads CASSALLEQFF. CDR3 coding DNA: TGTGCCAGTTCGGCGTTACTTGAGCAGTTCTTC.

The CDR3 DNA follows: TGTGCCAGCAGCCCCGGGAGGGGGCGCGGCTACACCTTC. Its translation is CASSPGRGRGYTF. The rearrangement uses TRBV12-3 or TRBV12-4 and TRBJ1-2, with TRBD1 matching 7 bases. J gave up 8 bases and V 6 bases, and 9 bases lay outside the gene matches. The CDR3 extends over 13 amino acids.

This clonotype was seen only a few times. This chain uses TRBV19 with TRBJ2-1, with D perhaps TRBD1 or TRBD2 (5 bases each). The CDR3 has 15 amino acids. Germline V gene sequence: CDR1 LNHDA, CDR2 SQIVND (reference sequence). Trimming removed 3 bases from V and 6 bases from J, with 15 bases in between. The CDR3 here is CASSITSRGVNEQFF. CDR3 nucleotide sequence: TGTGCCAGTAGTATCACTTCAAGAGGGGTCAATGAGCAGTTCTTC.

In its sample, this clonotype was seen a few times. The chain is built from TRBV6-5 and TRBJ1-5; tentatively, D is TRBD1 (5 bases). CDR1 and CDR2 (germline): MNHEY, SVGAGI. This CDR3 has 13 amino acids. The V and J ends lost 3 bases and 5 bases respectively, with 8 bases between them. The CDR3 DNA follows: TGTGCCAGCAGTTATTCCAGGGATCAGCCCCAGCATTTT. It translates to CASSYSRDQPQHF.

This clonotype was found many times. CDR3 protein: CASSLGTGRNQPQHF. CDR3 coding DNA: TGTGCCAGCAGCTTAGGGACAGGGAGGAATCAGCCCCAGCATTTT. This chain uses TRBV7-2 with TRBJ1-5, with 8 bases identical to TRBD1. CDR3 length equals 15 residues. After removal of 1 base from V and 4 bases from J, the junction contained 3 bases not matched to a gene. Germline V gene data show CDR1 as SGHTA and CDR2 as FQGNSA.

This clonotype has more than one count but fewer than ten. The junction departs from germline at one end; a sequencing error may be responsible. V is TRBV3-1 and J is TRBJ2-7; 8 positions match TRBD2. Germline V gene lookup returns CDR1 LGHDT and CDR2 YNNKEL (reference sequence). The CDR3 runs to 13 residues. CDR3 DNA: TGTGCCAGCAGCCAAGATAGAGGGAGCGGGAGACACTTC. It translates to CASSQDRGSGRHF.

This clonotype was counted only a few times. The chain couples TRBV29-1 to TRBJ2-3, with D possibly TRBD1 on 5 matching bases. Germline values: CDR1 SQVTM, CDR2 ANQGSEA. CDR3 length: 12 residues. The V end lost 8 bases, the J end lost 1 base, and 10 bases lay between the germline ends. The DNA for the CDR3 is TGCAGCAAGACGACAGGCACAGATACGCAGTATTTT. This codes for CSKTTGTDTQYF.

Only a few counts were recorded for this clonotype. The chain links TRBV7-2 to TRBJ2-7, with 8 bases matching TRBD1. The length of the CDR3 is 14 residues. The ends lost 4 bases at V and 3 bases at J; junction bases unmatched: 5. CDR1 is SGHTA, CDR2 FQGNSA, per germline. This CDR3 is CASSSRDRLYEQYF. The CDR3 DNA follows: TGTGCCAGCAGCTCTAGGGACAGGCTCTACGAGCAGTACTTC.

This clonotype has more than one count but fewer than ten. This rearrangement joins TRBV7-2 to TRBJ2-1; D is possibly TRBD1 (6 bases). The V and J ends lost 2 bases and 7 bases respectively, with 15 bases between them. The CDR3 runs 15 residues. CDR1 and CDR2 (germline): SGHTA, FQGNSA. This CDR3 reads CASSLMGTLRNEQFF. In nucleotides, the CDR3 is TGTGCCAGCAGCTTAATGGGGACATTAAGAAATGAGCAGTTCTTC.

DNA for the CDR3: TGTGCCAGCAGTTTCCTGGGACAGGGCAATCAGCCCCAGCATTTT. It codes for CASSFLGQGNQPQHF. The chain carries TRBV12-3 or TRBV12-4 and TRBJ1-5; 8 nucleotides line up with TRBD1. The junction had 3 bases not matched to a gene; V was cut back by 3 bases and J by 2 bases. The CDR3 contains 15 residues.

This clonotype has just a few counts. V is TRBV7-2 and J is TRBJ1-1, with 8 bases fitting TRBD1. Germline loops: CDR1 SGHTA, CDR2 FQGNSA. This CDR3 contains 17 residues. V trimming: 4 bases; J trimming: 1 base; junction bases outside the gene matches: 11. The CDR3 DNA reads as TGTGCCAGCAGCTCGACAGGGGTAGGGCTTGGGAACACTGAAGCTTTCTTT. Its translation: CASSSTGVGLGNTEAFF.

The sample holds many counts of this clonotype. The J gene is TRBJ1-2, the V gene TRBV12-3 or TRBV12-4; no definite D call. The CDR3 runs 13 residues. The V and J ends lost 6 bases and 2 bases respectively, with 10 bases between them. Here the CDR3 DNA reads TGTGCCAGCAGCGATAGTAGGAACTATGGCTACACCTTC. Its translation: CASSDSRNYGYTF.

This clonotype was found a few times. The DNA for the CDR3 is TGTGCCAGCTCACCAACCCCGGGCTTAGGACAGGGGACGAGGGGTCAGCCCCAGCATTTT. Its protein product is CASSPTPGLGQGTRGQPQHF. This sequence joins TRBV18 and TRBJ1-5, with 9 bases that match TRBD1. Germline V lookup: CDR1 KGHSH, CDR2 LQKENI. The CDR3 length is 20 residues. The ends lost 2 bases at V and 6 bases at J; junction bases unmatched: 20.

This clonotype was picked up many times. V gene TRBV6-2 or TRBV6-3 combines with J gene TRBJ2-7, with 11 bases identical to TRBD2. The CDR3 covers 17 residues. Germline values: CDR1 MNHEY, CDR2 SVGEGT. V was pared by 5 bases and J by 7 bases, with 16 bases of the junction left unmatched. The CDR3 nucleotides read TGTGCCAGCAGTGGCGGTCCTAGCGGGAGGCCACCGGGGGAGCAGTACTTC. Protein product: CASSGGPSGRPPGEQYF.

The chain carries TRBV24-1 and TRBJ2-5, with 9 positions matching TRBD1. Germline V gene sequence: CDR1 KGHDR, CDR2 SFDVKD. With V trimmed by 4 bases and J by 5 bases, 10 bases remained unmatched. The CDR3 runs to 16 residues. The CDR3 DNA is TGTGCCACCAGTGACGTGACAGGGGGATCTCGGGAGACCCAGTACTTC. It specifies CATSDVTGGSRETQYF.

This clonotype was recorded at least ten times. The chain is built from TRBV5-1 and TRBJ2-7; 13 bases fit TRBD2. Germline V gene sequence: CDR1 SGHRS, CDR2 YFSETQ. The CDR3 has 14 amino acids. V shed 4 bases, J shed 10 bases, and the junction held 8 bases outside the gene matches. The CDR3 coding sequence is TGCGCCAGCAGCGCGGGACTAGCGGGATTCGGTCAGTACTTC. This sequence encodes CASSAGLAGFGQYF.

This clonotype has at least ten counts. The rearrangement joins TRBV20-1 to TRBJ2-5; D tentatively reads TRBD1 or TRBD2 (5 bases each). The germline gives CDR1 DFQATT, CDR2 SNEGSKA (reference sequence). Trimming cost V 4 bases and J 2 bases, with 11 bases left between them. CDR3 length equals 13 residues. CDR3 in DNA: TGCAGTGCTATAGTGGGGGAGCAAGAGACCCAGTACTTC. It translates to CSAIVGEQETQYF.

J is TRBJ1-1 and V is TRBV18; maybe TRBD1 (6 bases). This CDR3 contains 15 residues. CDR1 is KGHSH, CDR2 LQKENI, per germline. The V gene lost 4 bases and the J gene lost 2 bases, with 14 bases spanning the gap. The CDR3 bases are TGTGCCAGCTCACTTAACGGGGGGGCCAACACTGAAGCTTTCTTT. It translates to CASSLNGGANTEAFF.

In this sample, this clonotype turned up a few times. The genes are TRBV5-6 and TRBJ2-5, with TRBD2 as a possible D gene (6 bases). V shed 5 bases and J shed 4 bases, with 21 bases lying between them. This CDR3 has 16 residues. The germline CDR1 and CDR2 sequences are SGHDT and YYEEEE. CDR3: CASSSSTRRLGETQYF. DNA of the CDR3: TGTGCCAGCAGTAGTTCGACTAGGCGGTTGGGAGAGACCCAGTACTTC. Full variable domain (outside the CDR3, taken from reference TRBV5-6 and TRBJ2-5): DAGVTQSPTHLIKTRGQQVTLRCSPKSGHDTVSWYQQALGQGPQFIFQYYEEEERQRGNFPDRFSGHQFPNYSSELNVNALLLGDSALYLCASSSSTRRLGETQYFGPGTRLLVL.

This clonotype was seen a handful of times. The rearrangement joins TRBV4-3 to TRBJ2-3; unclear D gene. Germline V gene lookup returns CDR1 LGHNA and CDR2 YSLEER. The ends were cut back, 0 bases at V and 6 bases at J, with 7 bases in the middle. The CDR3 contains 13 residues. The DNA for the CDR3 is TGCGCCAGCAGCCAAGATTTTAGGGATACGCAGTATTTT. Its translation: CASSQDFRDTQYF.

This clonotype was detected only a few times. The J gene is TRBJ2-7, the V gene TRBV12-3 or TRBV12-4, with 9 bases matching TRBD2. The CDR3 covers 14 residues. Trimming cost V 6 bases and J 6 bases; bases outside gene matches: 9. The CDR3 coding sequence is TGTGCCAGCAGCCTCCGGACTAGCGTCGGCGAGCAGTACTTC. This codes for CASSLRTSVGEQYF.

This clonotype was detected many times. The genes are TRBV6-5 and TRBJ1-5; D is ambiguous. Trimming removed 2 bases from V and 7 bases from J, with 12 bases in between. This CDR3 has 14 amino acids. Germline CDR1 and CDR2: MNHEY and SVGAGI. The CDR3 DNA reads TGTGCCAGCAGTTACGGCCAAGATAGGCAGCCCCAGCATTTT. This gives the protein CASSYGQDRQPQHF.

The chain combines TRBV5-5 with TRBJ1-6; tentatively, D is TRBD1 (5 bases). CDR1 SGHKS and CDR2 YYEKEE come from the germline V gene (reference sequence). Trimming shortened V by 0 bases and J by 9 bases, and 10 bases separated the two germline ends. This CDR3 is 14 amino acids long. The CDR3 sequence is CASSLGSGGSPLHF. CDR3 sequence (DNA): TGTGCCAGCAGCTTGGGTTCCGGGGGTTCACCCCTCCACTTT.